This T cell receptor beta chain appears in the sequencing data of a study of long-term antiretroviral therapy in people with HIV (dated by TCRdb to 2022 to 2024). In the study overall: Collection of the earliest samples took place about a decade ahead of the 2015 WHO recommendation for immediate ART, at a time when ART was typically delayed until CD4 counts fell. Among the approximately 27 participants with HIV, over nine were female. No cross-contamination during QIAcube processing was shown when test extractions of a monoclonal T-cell line were performed alongside about 30 polyclonal samples. This retrospective serial study examined whether starting ART and sustained HIV suppression were associated with changes in the composition and diversity of the TRB repertoire in peripheral blood. A total of 150 to 200 cryopreserved PBMC samples came from approximately 30 adults with confirmed HIV infection and were collected serially over a mean of roughly 6 years (range 1-12). Findings and caveats that apply to the study as a whole: The samples span the years 2004 to 2017, and the ART regimens used at that time may not be as effective as current regimens. CDR3 length ranges in HIV repertoires were narrower than in controls, and network structure suggested an antigen-experienced repertoire with only a slight naive shift after ART. Because pre-ART samples had limited cell numbers, profiling was done on unsorted PBMC rather than on sorted CD4+ and CD8+ T cells. ART initiation was associated with a significant increase in TRB diversity, but diversity stayed significantly below transplant donor controls even after long-term ART. The repertoire was dominated across all time points by expanded TRB clones identified before ART initiation, although this dominance was seen to fluctuate and to decrease in many PLHIV after ART. Limited PBMC availability meant only the TCR beta chain was sequenced, without alpha chain pairing. Inferences about post-ART repertoire changes are limited because no data were available on ART adherence, viral resistance or therapy changes.

V trim: 4 bases; J trim: 4 bases; unmatched bases: 2. CDR3 length: 12 amino acids, cysteine to phenylalanine. Solely the CDR3 DNA is kept, with 36 bases framed from the first base. The germline V gene sets CDR1 to SGHRS and CDR2 to YFSETQ. The immunoSEQ hsTCRB v3.0 assay was used at survey level resolution for TRB variable region sequencing. TRB sequencing targeted a depth of roughly 35,000-55,000 T-cell genomes per sample. An Illumina MiSeq with a v3 150-cycle kit was used to sequence the pooled TRB libraries. Per the source publication's procedure: Analysis of repertoires was carried out in R inside a reproducible Nextflow workflow spanning QC, data transformation and analysis. LymphoSeq2, an R package for AIRR-Seq data exploration, was used to implement custom analyses. After excluding a handful of samples that yielded fewer than 5000 total TRB sequences, under 200 HIV repertoires remained for analysis. Among the roughly 190 retained HIV repertoires, 59 were collected before ART initiation and around 130 after ART initiation. Repertoires were downsampled to 5000 TRB nucleotide sequences, with summary statistics averaged over 100 downsampling iterations. TRB sequences were retained for analysis only if CDR3 regions of at least seven amino acids were present. Diversity was measured with a Shannon entropy-derived clonality score and the Gini coefficient. In repertoire networks, the top 5000 CDR3 amino acid sequences were linked whenever an edit distance of one separated two sequences. Antigen specificity groups and MHC restriction were predicted for TRB CDR3 amino acid sequences with GLIPH2. Known CMV, EBV, HIV or tissue antigen associations were flagged by matching CDR3 amino acid sequences against VDJdb and McPAS-TCR. Pre-ART, post-ART and control groups were compared with Wilcoxon signed-rank tests and Holm-Bonferroni correction. TCRdb took this table from immuneACCESS and kept in-frame rearrangements with V and J called. Such tables lack part of the clones; where checked against another copy, unresolved V genes explain under half of the gap, and the rest is unexplained. The V and J calls and clone size were taken over from that table, and D and trimming were inferred from the DNA. Recorded for this sample are 15,000 to 20,000 clones; 88% of them occurred a single time. The ten top clones hold roughly 12% of the sample.

As for this clone: Its cognate antigen has yet to be identified. No per-base quality is available; no much larger clone lies one base away.

To be included, a participant needed at least one PBMC sample from before ART initiation plus at least two post-ART samples. Treatment was received in the United States of America by all participants with HIV. Cryopreserved samples of roughly 0.85-11 million PBMC were thawed and washed before DNA extraction. At the time of the earliest PBMC sample for each participant with HIV, ages ranged from about 23 to 60 years. Each participant contributed PBMC samples from 1-4 timepoints before ART initiation and 2-8 timepoints after ART initiation, with a median of 7 samples. Serial HIV viral load, CD4+ T-cell count, ART history and demographic data were obtained for every participant. Genomic DNA was extracted from unsorted PBMC with a Qiagen kit on a QIAcube, processed in batches of 12 samples.

This receptor was obtained from a man aged 45-65 years with HIV. The sample consisted of unsorted PBMCs, taken 6.9 years after starting antiretroviral therapy. The receptor chain draws on TRBV5-1 and TRBJ2-7, and 7 bases in between align with TRBD1. The nucleotides read TGCGCCAGCAGCGACAGGGAGTACGAGCAGTACTTC. It specifies CASSDREYEQYF.